This is a list of T cell receptor beta chains from one sample in a study of blood T cell repertoires in COVID-19. Repertoires were generated with immunoSEQ multiplex PCR, while TCRdb's copy carries only in-frame clones and drops some. The sample includes about 310,000 clones, approximately 91% of them seen just once. The sample was PBMCs or T cells enriched from blood (not recorded which). The receptor set was obtained from a woman in her thirties or forties who had recovered from COVID-19. CDR3s include the opening cysteine and the closing phenylalanine or tryptophan. The D gene is left open where the match is weak. Not every row has a clone size; where given, it reads once, few, many or a size class.

size,D,length,V,J,DNA,CDR3
once,NA,12,TRBV12-1,TRBJ1-5,TGTGCCAGCAGCGAGCAGGTCCGTCCCCAGCATTTT,CASSEQVRPQHF
NA,TRBD1,14,TRBV5-4,TRBJ2-5,TGTGCCAGCAGCTTAAACAGGGGGCAAGAGACCCAGTACTTC,CASSLNRGQETQYF
NA,TRBD1,15,TRBV2,TRBJ2-5,TGTGCCACACCATTAACTCCAGGGGGCGCGGAGACCCAGTACTTC,CATPLTPGGAETQYF
NA,NA,17,TRBV10-3,TRBJ1-5,TGTGCCATCAGTGATCATCCGTCGCGTTATAGCAATCAGCCCCAGCATTTT,CAISDHPSRYSNQPQHF
NA,NA,16,TRBV15,TRBJ1-2,TGTGCCACCAGCAGGGATCCAAACAGGGCGGCGGATGGCTACACCTTC,CATSRDPNRAADGYTF
NA,NA,15,TRBV7-8,TRBJ2-3,TGTGCCAGCAGCCCCGAGGGCCGATACACAGATACGCAGTATTTT,CASSPEGRYTDTQYF
NA,NA,14,TRBV7-2,TRBJ2-1,TGTGCCAGCAGCTTACGCGGGCCACACAATGAGCAGTTCTTC,CASSLRGPHNEQFF
NA,NA,14,TRBV10-2,TRBJ1-3,TGCGCCAGCAGTGAGTCGGGCTTTGGAAACACCATATATTTT,CASSESGFGNTIYF
NA,TRBD1,14,TRBV5-1,TRBJ2-5,TGCGCCAGCAGCCAAGGGACAGCCCAAGAGACCCAGTACTTC,CASSQGTAQETQYF
NA,NA,16,TRBV5-1,TRBJ2-7,TGCGCCAGCAGCTTAATCTCTATCGGTCCCTCCTACGAGCAGTACTTC,CASSLISIGPSYEQYF
NA,TRBD2,16,TRBV6-2/TRBV6-3,TRBJ2-7,TGTGCCAGCAGTTACTCCAGGACGGGAGGGGCCCTCGAGCAGTACTTC,CASSYSRTGGALEQYF
NA,TRBD2,17,TRBV7-2,TRBJ2-7,TGTGCCAGCAGCTTAGCGGGGTGGGGGACTACTTCCTACGAGCAGTACTTC,CASSLAGWGTTSYEQYF
NA,NA,12,TRBV19,TRBJ1-4,TGTGCCAGTAGTCGGAGGTATGAAAAACTGTTTTTT,CASSRRYEKLFF
NA,NA,15,TRBV9,TRBJ1-4,TGTGCCAGCAGGGGATGGGGAGGGATGCGAGAAAAACTGTTTTTT,CASRGWGGMREKLFF
NA,TRBD2,17,TRBV5-4,TRBJ2-7,TGTGCCAGCAGGACTGACGCTGGCGGGGGGTTTACCTACGAGCAGTACTTC,CASRTDAGGGFTYEQYF
NA,NA,17,TRBV2,TRBJ2-1,TGTGCCAGCAGTGAAGAATCCAGGGCGAGCTCCTACAATGAGCAGTTCTTC,CASSEESRASSYNEQFF
NA,NA,14,TRBV19,TRBJ2-7,TGTGCCAGTAGTATTATCGGTCGGTCCTACGAGCAGTACTTC,CASSIIGRSYEQYF
few,TRBD1,16,TRBV7-2,TRBJ1-2,TGTGCCAGCAGCTTAGCCGGGACAGGGGCGTCCCCGGGCTACACCTTC,CASSLAGTGASPGYTF
NA,TRBD2,16,TRBV3-1/TRBV3-2,TRBJ2-2,TGTGCCAGCAGCCAACGAGCGGGGGGGCACACCGGGGAGCTGTTTTTT,CASSQRAGGHTGELFF
NA,TRBD2,16,TRBV3-1/TRBV3-2,TRBJ2-7,TGTGCCAGCAGCCAAGATGGGCGGGAGGGCCTTCACGAGCAGTACTTC,CASSQDGREGLHEQYF
NA,NA,16,TRBV15,TRBJ2-2,TGTGCCACCAGCAGAGAAGAACAGCTTCACACCGGGGAGCTGTTTTTT,CATSREEQLHTGELFF
NA,TRBD2,16,TRBV3-1/TRBV3-2,TRBJ2-7,TGTGCCAGCCCCACTTCTAGCGGGGGATCTTCCTACGAGCAGTACTTC,CASPTSSGGSSYEQYF
NA,TRBD1,15,TRBV6-5,TRBJ2-7,TGTGCCAGCAGTTACAGGCTCCGGACAGGGGACGAGCAGTACTTC,CASSYRLRTGDEQYF
NA,NA,12,TRBV5-6,TRBJ2-1,TGTGCCAGCAGCTTGGTCGACTACGAGCAGTTCTTC,CASSLVDYEQFF
many,NA,14,TRBV11-3,TRBJ1-1,TGTGCCAGCAGCGACAAGCACCGGGGCACTGAAGCTTTCTTT,CASSDKHRGTEAFF